This T cell receptor beta chain was observed in a study of cytomegalovirus exposure and HLA in healthy donors. Study-level findings and limits: Further analysis was carried out later, and it showed several of the most significant clusters appearing linked to common viral pathogens. Earlier analysis looked at TCR beta V segments, and most were productive about 87% or about 30% of the time. Highly shared variants forming one cluster were likely a sequencing artifact. Rarity characterized most TCR sequences, yet some public TCRs appeared in many donors.

A note on this clone: Antigen unknown.

J was trimmed by 10 bases and V by 3 bases; bases with no gene match: 6. This CDR3 is 15 amino acids long. Germline assignment: CDR1 KGHSH and CDR2 LQKENI. 13 Jbeta primers and 60 Vbeta primers were used for the PCR. Assay used: immunoSEQ multiplex PCR; TCRdb lists only in-frame clones, some missing. The repertoire has about 130,000 clones, roughly 74% of them found once; the top ten carry 4% to 5%. Sequencing used PBMCs. The chain uses TRBV18 and TRBJ1-6; 10 bases line up with TRBD1. This TCR derives from a woman between 50 and 59 years old in good health and CMV-seropositive. CDR3 loop: CASSPRRDRGSPLHF. The CDR3, as DNA: TGTGCCAGCTCACCTCGACGGGACAGGGGATCACCCCTCCACTTT.